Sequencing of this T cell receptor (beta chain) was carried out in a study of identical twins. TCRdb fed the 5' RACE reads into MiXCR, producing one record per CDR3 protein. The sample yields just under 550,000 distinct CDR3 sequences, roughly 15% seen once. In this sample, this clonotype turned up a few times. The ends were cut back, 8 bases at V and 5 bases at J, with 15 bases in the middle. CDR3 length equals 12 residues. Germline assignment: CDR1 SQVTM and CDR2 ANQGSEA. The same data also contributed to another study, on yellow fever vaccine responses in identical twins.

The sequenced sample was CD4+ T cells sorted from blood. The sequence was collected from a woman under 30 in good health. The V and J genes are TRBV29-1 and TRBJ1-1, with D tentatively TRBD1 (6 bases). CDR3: CSTEGDGTEAFF. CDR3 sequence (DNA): TGCAGCACCGAGGGGGATGGGACTGAAGCTTTCTTT.